Sequencing of this T cell receptor (beta chain) was carried out in a study of blood T cell repertoires in COVID-19. About the study: T cells, B-cell-depleted T cells, or PBMCs provided the cDNA or gDNA that served as material.

Study processing details: Researchers report that nucleated cell counts were estimated from reference gene primer amplification. The method was immunoSEQ multiplex PCR; TCRdb's version includes in-frame clones alone and lacks a portion of them. For V, J and clone size, that table is used; D and trimming come from the DNA. Found here are some 26,000 clones, approximately 88% of them singletons; the top ten hold approximately 2.4%. This clonotype was obtained from a human donor in a cohort sampled during active COVID-19. Specimen: peripheral blood.

CDR3 in DNA: TGCGCCAGCAGCCAATCTCCGGGACAGTCGTCTGAGCAGTTCTTC. It codes for CASSQSPGQSSEQFF. V and J are TRBV4-1 and TRBJ2-1, with 7 nucleotides matching TRBD1. V trimming: 2 bases; J trimming: 9 bases; junction bases outside the gene matches: 10. CDR1 is MGHRA, CDR2 YSYEKL, per germline. This CDR3 has 15 amino acids.